These T cell receptor beta chains were read from a single sample in a study of CD8 T cells in ankylosing spondylitis. One entry per CDR3 protein results from TCRdb running MiXCR on the 5' RACE reads. The table has about 800,000 distinct CDR3 sequences, roughly 10% seen once. Source material: blood, either unsorted or a sorted T cell fraction (not recorded which). All receptors derive from a male donor with ankylosing spondylitis. The CDR3 runs from the conserved cysteine through the conserved F or W. The order of the fields is V gene, D gene, CDR3 protein. The D gene is left open where the match is weak.

V: TRBV5-1
D: NA
CDR3: CASSLEIVGSEQFF

V: TRBV6-1
D: TRBD1
CDR3: CASRTQGGYGYTF

V: TRBV4-3
D: NA
CDR3: CASSQDNIEKLFF

V: TRBV5-1
D: TRBD1
CDR3: CASSPGTGGAGTEAFF

V: TRBV20-1
D: NA
CDR3: CSAREWRGAGANVLTF

V: TRBV20-1
D: NA
CDR3: CSAPNRAINTGELFF

V: TRBV10-2
D: TRBD1
CDR3: CASLDRANGYTF

V: TRBV6-5
D: TRBD1
CDR3: CASSYADRGFGYTF

V: TRBV6-2/TRBV6-3
D: TRBD2
CDR3: CASTETSLKSYEQYF

V: TRBV18
D: NA
CDR3: CASSPGVETQYF

V: TRBV6-2/TRBV6-3
D: TRBD1
CDR3: CASSWTGAQPQHF

V: TRBV10-3
D: TRBD1
CDR3: CAISGTGGFTEAFF

V: TRBV10-3
D: TRBD1
CDR3: CAISESSQGGRDLYEQYF

V: TRBV5-1
D: NA
CDR3: CASTSAVQETQYF

V: TRBV20-1
D: NA
CDR3: CSARAHRETGMNTEAFF

V: TRBV5-1
D: NA
CDR3: CASSREYSSYNEQFF

V: TRBV20-1
D: NA
CDR3: CSASTGHSEKLFF